This T cell receptor (beta chain) was captured by sequencing in a study of cytomegalovirus exposure and HLA in healthy donors. Study results and limitations: Analyses of presence and absence presupposed an approximately uniform sequencing depth across donors. TCR beta V- and J-gene trimming, according to a later analysis, was linked to a missense DCLRE1C variant. Investigators reported 150 to 200 TCR beta chains as tied to cytomegalovirus. In a later analysis, approximately 15,000 TCR beta sequences were associated with HLA alleles at 0.05 false discovery rate.

This clone was seen a handful of times. Its specificity is not known. The CDR3 has 16 residues. Per germline, CDR1 SGHVS and CDR2 FNYEAQ. The V gene lost 0 bases and the J gene lost 4 bases, with 13 bases spanning the gap. The PCR used 60 Vbeta and 13 Jbeta primers. Measured with immunoSEQ multiplex PCR; TCRdb has only the in-frame clones, and not every one. The sample shows tens of thousands of clones, 85% to 90% of them seen only once. This sequence originates from a female donor in good health and CMV-seronegative. The source material was PBMCs. The chain links TRBV7-6 to TRBJ2-1; no clear D. DNA for the CDR3: TGTGCCAGCAGCTTAGCTTCGGGTATTAGGTACAATGAGCAGTTCTTC. This encodes CASSLASGIRYNEQFF.